This T cell receptor beta chain came from a study of blood T cells in healthy people across ages. The CDR3 has 15 residues. V dropped 0 bases and J dropped 4 bases, with 13 bases sitting between them. CDR1 is SGDLS, CDR2 YYNGEE, per germline. A second PCR of roughly 7 to 11 cycles used a sample-barcoded 5' primer and a J-beta primer mix. TCRdb re-analysed the 5' RACE reads in MiXCR, keeping a single row per CDR3 protein. The table shows just over 800,000 distinct CDR3 sequences, with about 62% occurring only once. This clonotype was detected once. The chain combines TRBV9 with TRBJ2-5, with D perhaps given as TRBD1 or TRBD2 (5 bases each). The clonotype comes from a man younger than 40 in good health. Sequencing used blood. The DNA of the CDR3 is TGTGCCAGCAGCGTAGGCGAGGGGTCGGTAGAGACCCAGTACTTC. It is translated as CASSVGEGSVETQYF.